Listed below are T cell receptor beta chains from one sample, sequenced in a study of blood T cell repertoires in COVID-19. Profiling relied on immunoSEQ multiplex PCR, and the TCRdb table lists in-frame clones only, not all of them. The sample holds roughly 180,000 clones, roughly 86% seen once. Sequenced material: peripheral blood. The receptors originated from a woman aged 25 to 39 with active or convalescent COVID-19. CDR3s include the opening cysteine and the closing phenylalanine or tryptophan. The D gene is left open where the match is weak. Rows may omit the clone size; those that give it use once, few, many or a size class.

d_gene	j_gene	v_gene	abundance	CDR3aa	CDR3nt
TRBD1	TRBJ2-7	TRBV28	few	CASSSSRQGSPYEQYF	TGTGCCAGCAGTTCCAGTCGACAGGGTAGTCCCTACGAGCAGTACTTC
TRBD2	TRBJ2-7	TRBV7-2	-	CASSLAKREFYEQYF	TGTGCCAGCAGCTTAGCGAAGCGGGAGTTCTACGAGCAGTACTTC
-	TRBJ1-1	TRBV6-5	-	CASSYRQVSSAEAFF	TGTGCCAGCAGTTACCGGCAGGTCTCATCTGCTGAAGCTTTCTTT
TRBD2	TRBJ2-2	TRBV11-3	-	CASSSRLARFSGELFF	TGTGCCAGCAGCTCACGACTAGCGAGGTTTTCCGGGGAGCTGTTTTTT
TRBD1	TRBJ1-3	TRBV30	-	CAWRETGSRNTIYF	TGTGCCTGGAGGGAGACAGGGAGTAGGAACACCATATATTTT
TRBD1	TRBJ1-5	TRBV10-2	-	CASSRTGSNQPQHF	TGCGCCAGCAGTCGGACAGGTAGCAATCAGCCCCAGCATTTT
TRBD1	TRBJ2-1	TRBV9	once	CASSLRTGGNNEQFF	TGTGCCAGCAGCCTCCGGACAGGGGGAAACAATGAGCAGTTCTTC
TRBD1	TRBJ1-2	TRBV2	-	CASGSTGDEYGYTF	TGTGCCAGCGGATCGACAGGGGATGAGTATGGCTACACCTTC
TRBD1	TRBJ2-7	TRBV6-2/TRBV6-3	-	CASTPTGLFFYEQYF	TGTGCCAGCACCCCGACAGGGCTATTTTTCTACGAGCAGTACTTC
TRBD1	TRBJ1-2	TRBV19	few	CASSIRGTDGYTF	TGTGCCAGTAGTATACGCGGGACAGACGGCTACACCTTC
-	TRBJ2-1	TRBV2	-	CASSELAYNEQFF	TGTGCCAGCAGTGAACTAGCCTACAATGAGCAGTTCTTC
-	TRBJ1-5	TRBV7-9	-	CASSPGRVGQNSNQPQHF	TGTGCCAGCAGCCCCGGCCGGGTTGGACAAAATAGCAATCAGCCCCAGCATTTT
-	TRBJ2-5	TRBV19	-	CASSYGFRGQETQYF	TGTGCCAGTAGTTATGGGTTTAGGGGCCAGGAGACCCAGTACTTC
TRBD1	TRBJ2-3	TRBV7-6	-	CASSLEGTGGSDTQYF	TGTGCCAGCAGCTTAGAGGGGACAGGGGGCTCAGATACGCAGTATTTT
-	TRBJ2-7	TRBV5-1	-	CASRFTPLAPTYEQYF	TGCGCCAGCAGGTTCACCCCACTAGCACCTACCTACGAGCAGTACTTC
TRBD2	TRBJ2-7	TRBV19	-	CASSTGSGRIYEQYF	TGTGCCAGTAGTACTGGTAGCGGGAGAATCTACGAGCAGTACTTC
TRBD1	TRBJ2-3	TRBV9	-	CASSVEGTGVRDTQYF	TGTGCCAGCAGCGTAGAAGGGACAGGGGTCCGGGATACGCAGTATTTT
TRBD2	TRBJ2-1	TRBV14	-	CASSQLGTSYNEQFF	TGTGCCAGCAGCCAACTCGGGACTAGTTACAATGAGCAGTTCTTC
-	TRBJ1-2	TRBV9	-	CASSVTSAGTDGYTF	TGTGCCAGCAGCGTTACGTCGGCGGGGACGGATGGCTACACCTTC
-	TRBJ2-5	TRBV7-8	-	CASSLSPSGETQYF	TGTGCCAGCAGCTTATCACCCAGCGGGGAGACCCAGTACTTC
TRBD1	TRBJ2-1	TRBV10-1	-	CASSARDRGDNEQFF	TGCGCCAGCAGTGCTAGGGACAGGGGAGACAATGAGCAGTTCTTC
-	TRBJ2-2	TRBV7-8	-	CAKTRTNTGELFF	TGTGCCAAGACTAGAACGAACACCGGGGAGCTGTTTTTT
-	TRBJ2-6	TRBV5-1	-	CASSLWANSGANVLTF	TGCGCCAGCAGCTTGTGGGCCAACTCTGGGGCCAACGTCCTGACTTTC
TRBD1	TRBJ2-1	TRBV4-1	-	CASSQATGGADEQFF	TGCGCCAGCAGCCAAGCAACAGGGGGCGCAGACGAGCAGTTCTTC
-	TRBJ1-3	TRBV5-6	few	CASSPDSSSGNTIYF	TGTGCCAGCAGCCCGGACAGTTCCTCTGGAAACACCATATATTTT
-	TRBJ1-2	TRBV6-5	-	CASRPTIRANYGYTF	TGTGCCAGCAGGCCGACAATAAGAGCTAACTATGGCTACACCTTC
-	TRBJ2-1	TRBV3-1/TRBV3-2	-	CASSLSGQSYNEQFF	TGTGCCAGCAGCCTGAGCGGACAGTCCTACAATGAGCAGTTCTTC
TRBD2	TRBJ2-1	TRBV11-3	-	CASSFRTSGGHNEQFF	TGTGCCAGCAGCTTTAGGACTAGCGGGGGTCACAATGAGCAGTTCTTC
TRBD1	TRBJ2-1	TRBV28	-	CASSPGQGPHEQFF	TGTGCCAGCAGCCCGGGACAGGGCCCCCATGAGCAGTTCTTC
TRBD1	TRBJ1-1	TRBV9	-	CASSGRTGPNTEAFF	TGTGCCAGCAGCGGACGGACAGGGCCGAACACTGAAGCTTTCTTT
TRBD1	TRBJ1-3	TRBV2	-	CASRPPGQGAPGAGNTIYF	TGTGCCAGCAGGCCTCCGGGACAGGGGGCGCCTGGGGCTGGAAACACCATATATTTT
-	TRBJ1-6	TRBV4-1	-	CASSQTAGDNSPLHF	TGCGCCAGCAGCCAAACGGCAGGGGATAATTCACCCCTCCACTTT
-	TRBJ1-1	TRBV27	-	CASSLYGVGKAFF	TGTGCCAGCAGTTTATACGGGGTTGGAAAGGCTTTCTTT
-	TRBJ2-7	TRBV6-5	-	CASTQAGEQYF	TGTGCCAGCACCCAGGCTGGGGAGCAGTACTTC
-	TRBJ1-5	TRBV2	-	CASMLGGGGNQPQHF	TGTGCCAGCATGTTAGGAGGTGGGGGCAATCAGCCCCAGCATTTT
TRBD2	TRBJ2-7	TRBV3-1/TRBV3-2	-	CASSQSSSGYVQYF	TGTGCCAGCAGCCAAAGCTCTAGCGGATACGTGCAGTACTTC
TRBD2	TRBJ2-5	TRBV28	-	CASSLASGEQETQYF	TGTGCCAGCAGTTTGGCTAGCGGGGAGCAAGAGACCCAGTACTTC
-	TRBJ1-2	TRBV28	-	CASSSRGIYGYTF	TGTGCCAGCAGTTCCCGAGGGATCTATGGCTACACCTTC
-	TRBJ1-1	TRBV10-2	-	CASKQGNTEAFF	TGCGCCAGCAAACAGGGGAACACTGAAGCTTTCTTT
TRBD1	TRBJ2-6	TRBV27	-	CASSDIPLPYSQGALAGANVLTF	TGTGCCAGCAGTGATATACCCCTACCTTATTCACAGGGGGCGCTCGCTGGGGCCAACGTCCTGACTTTC